Listed below are T cell receptor beta chains from one sample, sequenced in a study of shared clonotypes between healthy human individuals. Clones were read by immunoSEQ multiplex PCR, and TCRdb kept only the in-frame ones, dropping some. In the table there are about 1.9 million clones, around 93% of which are singletons. The specimen sequenced was naive CD8+ T cells from PBMCs. Receptors were obtained from a young man in good health. Some clones in this sample may be carry-over from other donors' samples. Each CDR3 is given with its conserved first and last residue. D genes are given only for firm matches. Size tells how often a clone was seen (once, few, many) or the class of an expanded clone, and some rows leave it out.

>.|TRBJ2-5|TRBV7-6|.
TGTGCCAGCAGCCCCGACAGATTTGAGACGACCGGGGAGACCCAGTACTTC
CASSPDRFETTGETQYF
>.|TRBJ1-2|TRBV4-2|TRBD1
TGTGCCAGCAGCCCAGCCCACCGGACAGGGGATGGCTACACCTTC
CASSPAHRTGDGYTF
>.|TRBJ2-7|TRBV27|.
TGTGCCAGCAGTTTAGTCCCCCGTCCAACCCGTAGGGAGCAGTACTTC
CASSLVPRPTRREQYF
>.|TRBJ1-1|TRBV5-4|.
TGTGCCAGCAGCCCGAGGGGTGTGCACACTGAAGCTTTCTTT
CASSPRGVHTEAFF
>.|TRBJ2-4|TRBV5-5|TRBD2
TGTGCCAGCAGCTTACTTTCTAGCGGGAGTTTTCCCAAAAACATTCAGTACTTC
CASSLLSSGSFPKNIQYF
>.|TRBJ1-1|TRBV28|.
TGTGCCAGCGGACTGGGCACTGAAGCTTTCTTT
CASGLGTEAFF
>.|TRBJ2-2|TRBV7-2|.
TGTGCCAGCAGCTCGAGGGGGTCCGGGGAGCTGTTTTTT
CASSSRGSGELFF
>.|TRBJ2-7|TRBV7-8|.
TGTGCCAGCAGCACGAGGCTACTAATCTCCCTCGGCGAGCAGTACTTC
CASSTRLLISLGEQYF
>.|TRBJ1-1|TRBV25-1|.
TGTGCCAGCGGGGGATCGGATGGGAACACTGAAGCTTTCTTT
CASGGSDGNTEAFF
>.|TRBJ2-2|TRBV28|.
TGTGCCAGCAGTTTATCTGGACTCCCCACCGGGGAGCTGTTTTTT
CASSLSGLPTGELFF
>.|TRBJ2-7|TRBV5-1|.
TGCGCCAGCAGCCCAAGTGGTACTAGCTCCTACGAGCAGTACTTC
CASSPSGTSSYEQYF
>once|TRBJ1-3|TRBV7-2|TRBD1
TGTGCCAGCAGCCGGGACAGAAGCTCTGGAAACACCATATATTTT
CASSRDRSSGNTIYF
>.|TRBJ2-1|TRBV27|.
TGTGCCAGCAGTGCATCCGGGGCCTTACACTCCTACAATGAGCAGTTCTTC
CASSASGALHSYNEQFF
>.|TRBJ2-7|TRBV11-1|TRBD1
TGTGCCAGCAGTCGTATCGGGACAGGGTCTCCCTACGAGCAGTACTTC
CASSRIGTGSPYEQYF
>.|TRBJ2-7|TRBV7-6|TRBD2
TGTGCCAGCAGCTATCAGGGTTGGCGTGGCGGGAGGGTCTACGAGCAGTACTTC
CASSYQGWRGGRVYEQYF
>.|TRBJ2-7|TRBV7-9|TRBD2
TGTGCCAGCAGCTTAGCGGGCGGCTTCGGGAGGCAGTACGAGCAGTACTTC
CASSLAGGFGRQYEQYF
>.|TRBJ1-1|TRBV11-2|.
TGTGCCAGCAGCTTAGTTGGGGTCGGGACTGAAGCTTTCTTT
CASSLVGVGTEAFF
>once|TRBJ2-2|TRBV2|.
TGTGCCAGCAGTGGACTACCTAGAGACACCGGGGAGCTGTTTTTT
CASSGLPRDTGELFF
>.|TRBJ2-3|TRBV10-1|.
TGCGCCAGCAGTGGCCCTCTGAGGAGCGATACGCAGTATTTT
CASSGPLRSDTQYF
>.|TRBJ1-2|TRBV27|TRBD1
TGTGCCAGCAGCCTAGGGACAGCCTATGGCTACACCTTC
CASSLGTAYGYTF
>once|TRBJ2-7|TRBV6-1|.
TGTGCCAGCAGTGAATTCCCAGGGTTCGTCTCCTACGAGCAGTACTTC
CASSEFPGFVSYEQYF
>.|TRBJ2-7|TRBV2|.
TGTGCCAGCAGTGAAGTGGGGGGAACCGAGCAGTACTTC
CASSEVGGTEQYF
>.|TRBJ2-3|TRBV7-9|.
TGTGCCAGCAGCGGACGACTCGTATCCCCGACACCGGATACGCAGTATTTT
CASSGRLVSPTPDTQYF
>.|TRBJ1-1|TRBV28|TRBD1
TGTGCCAGCAGCTACGGAACCAGGGACAGGGGAACTGAAGCTTTCTTT
CASSYGTRDRGTEAFF
>once|TRBJ1-1|TRBV9|.
TGTGCCAGCAGCGTGGGTGACGGGGCGGCTTTCTTT
CASSVGDGAAFF
>.|TRBJ1-1|TRBV5-5|.
TGTGCCAGCAGCTTGTTTGAAAGTTGGGGCACTGAAGCTTTCTTT
CASSLFESWGTEAFF
>.|TRBJ2-3|TRBV6-6|TRBD2
TGTGCCAGCAGTTTTAGCGGGGCTAGCACAGATACGCAGTATTTT
CASSFSGASTDTQYF
>.|TRBJ1-5|TRBV27|.
TGTGCCAGCAGGGGTGTTAGCAATCAGCCCCAGCATTTT
CASRGVSNQPQHF
>.|TRBJ1-2|TRBV29-1|.
TGCAGCGCCCCCTCGGACGGGACAAACTATGGCTACACCTTC
CSAPSDGTNYGYTF
>.|TRBJ2-2|TRBV4-2|TRBD2
TGTGCCAGCAGCCAGGGTCCCCCCGGGACTAGCGGGTCCACCGGGGAGCTGTTTTTT
CASSQGPPGTSGSTGELFF
>.|TRBJ2-1|TRBV28|.
TGTGCCAGCAACTGGGGGACCGTCAATGAGCAGTTCTTC
CASNWGTVNEQFF
>.|TRBJ2-5|TRBV28|.
TGTGCCAGCACGCAGGCGACAGCTAGAGAGACCCAGTACTTC
CASTQATARETQYF
>.|TRBJ2-1|TRBV11-2|.
TGTGCCAGCAGCTTAGCACCACAGGGGGGGTACAATGAGCAGTTCTTC
CASSLAPQGGYNEQFF
>.|TRBJ2-7|TRBV5-1|TRBD2
TGCGCCAGCAGCTTAAGCCTAGCGGGAGGAGACGACGAGCAGTACTTC
CASSLSLAGGDDEQYF
>.|TRBJ2-5|TRBV7-9|.
TGTGCCAGCAGCAGCCGGGACGGGGGCGAGACCCAGTACTTC
CASSSRDGGETQYF
>.|TRBJ2-7|TRBV27|.
TGTGCCAGCAGTTTGGGAGGGACAGTCTACGAGCAGTACTTC
CASSLGGTVYEQYF
>once|TRBJ2-7|TRBV7-8|.
TGTGCCAGCAGCACTAAGACAGGCCCCCACGAGCAGTACTTC
CASSTKTGPHEQYF
>.|TRBJ2-3|TRBV29-1|TRBD2
TGCAGCGTCACCTATACTAGCGGCCGCACAGATACGCAGTATTTT
CSVTYTSGRTDTQYF
>.|TRBJ2-3|TRBV29-1|.
TGCAGCGTTGGCTCGGGTTTTAGCACAGATACGCAGTATTTT
CSVGSGFSTDTQYF
>.|TRBJ2-1|TRBV5-1|.
TGCGCCAGCAGCTTGGTAGTTGGGACTTCCCCCTACAATGAGCAGTTCTTC
CASSLVVGTSPYNEQFF
>.|TRBJ2-7|TRBV30|.
TGTGCCTGGAGTGTGGGCGGGGACGAGCAGTACTTC
CAWSVGGDEQYF
>.|TRBJ2-5|TRBV29-1|.
TGCAGCGTTTCCGTTATTGAGGGGGAACAAGAGACCCAGTACTTC
CSVSVIEGEQETQYF
>.|TRBJ2-7|TRBV9|.
TGTGCCAGCAGCTCATCCCCTCGAGACACCCCGACCCGGGAGCAGTACTTC
CASSSSPRDTPTREQYF
>.|TRBJ1-1|TRBV13|TRBD1
TGTGCCAGCAGCCCCCAGGGGGGGTACACTGAAGCTTTCTTT
CASSPQGGYTEAFF
>.|TRBJ2-7|TRBV11-1|.
TGTGCCAGCAGCTTAGTTGGCGGGGCTGGCGAGCAGTACTTC
CASSLVGGAGEQYF
>few|TRBJ1-5|TRBV25-1|.
TGTGCCAGCAGTGCGCAGGATTCATATCAGCCCCAGCATTTT
CASSAQDSYQPQHF
>.|TRBJ2-3|TRBV19|.
TGTGCCAGTAGTTCTAGAGGGCCAAGCACAGATACGCAGTATTTT
CASSSRGPSTDTQYF
>.|TRBJ2-7|TRBV28|.
TGTGCCAGCAGTTTGGGGAGACACTACGAGCAGTACTTC
CASSLGRHYEQYF